This record concerns one TCR beta chain sequence. The antigen it binds to is not known. No quality values exist for individual bases; no much larger clone is one base distant. These data belong to a study of T cell changes during pregnancy in multiple sclerosis (dated by TCRdb to between 2018 and 2020). Regarding the complete study: Changes in the T cell repertoire over the course of pregnancy were examined in this study in women with multiple sclerosis.

Cut back by 5 bases and 0 bases, the V and J ends lie 7 bases apart. From the germline V gene, CDR1 is SGHTA and CDR2 is FQGTGA. The CDR3 spans 13 residues, from the cysteine through the phenylalanine. Only the CDR3 portion is preserved as DNA: 39 bases, with reading frame beginning at the first base. The library was produced with the immunoSEQ multiplex PCR assay. This immuneACCESS table, as held by TCRdb, lists in-frame sequences with V and J called but not all clones. Of the missing ones, under half trace to an unresolved V gene in checked studies; the others have no known cause. The sample table holds fewer than 45,000 clones, of which roughly 89% were seen once. About 0.45% of the sample goes to the ten largest clones.

Sequencing was performed on CD4+ T cells from peripheral blood mononuclear cells, taken in the second trimester of pregnancy. The sequence is built from TRBV7-3 and TRBJ1-1; D gene: possibly TRBD1, on 6 matching bases. The receptor was derived from a female donor in good health, enrolled as a control in a pregnancy study. The DNA sequence is given as TGTGCCAGCAGCCGGACAGTGAACACTGAAGCTTTCTTT. It encodes CASSRTVNTEAFF.